This TCR beta chain emerged from a study of shared clonotypes between healthy human individuals. The sorted-subset replicate PCRs were given 200 ng DNA, which is tens of thousands of T cell genomes. In the source study's methods: Owing to the provision of junction-only sequences devoid of quality scores by immunoSEQ, filtering differed. Repertoires were generated with immunoSEQ multiplex PCR, while TCRdb's copy carries only in-frame clones and drops some. The D gene and trimming were derived from the DNA, and the V and J assignments and clone size from that table. This sample yields 400,000 to 600,000 clones, of which roughly 95% are seen a single time; under 0.065% belongs to the top ten. CDR1 is MDHEN and CDR2 is SYDVKM in the germline V gene. The V and J ends lost 5 bases and 1 base, in that order; junction bases with no gene match: 15. CDR3 size: 18 residues.

The material sequenced was naive CD4+ T cells sorted from blood. Subset reported: CD45RA+ positively selected. V and J are TRBV28 and TRBJ2-3; 7 nucleotides line up with TRBD2. The sequence derives from a woman in her thirties in good health. CDR3 DNA sequence: TGTGCCAGCAGTATCCGGCCAGGGAGGGAGGGAGGCACAGATACGCAGTATTTT. It encodes CASSIRPGREGGTDTQYF.